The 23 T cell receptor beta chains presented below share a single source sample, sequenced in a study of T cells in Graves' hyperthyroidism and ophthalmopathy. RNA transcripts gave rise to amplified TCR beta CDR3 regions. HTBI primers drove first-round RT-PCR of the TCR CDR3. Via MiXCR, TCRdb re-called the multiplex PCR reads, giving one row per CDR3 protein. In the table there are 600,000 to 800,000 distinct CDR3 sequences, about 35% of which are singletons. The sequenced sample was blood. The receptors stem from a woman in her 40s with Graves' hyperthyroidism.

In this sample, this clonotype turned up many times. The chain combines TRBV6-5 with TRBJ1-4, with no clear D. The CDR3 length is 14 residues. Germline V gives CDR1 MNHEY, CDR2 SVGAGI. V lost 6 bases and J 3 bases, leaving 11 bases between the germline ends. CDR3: CASSPTNSNEKLFF. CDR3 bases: TGTGCCAGCAGCCCAACAAACTCTAATGAAAAACTGTTTTTT.

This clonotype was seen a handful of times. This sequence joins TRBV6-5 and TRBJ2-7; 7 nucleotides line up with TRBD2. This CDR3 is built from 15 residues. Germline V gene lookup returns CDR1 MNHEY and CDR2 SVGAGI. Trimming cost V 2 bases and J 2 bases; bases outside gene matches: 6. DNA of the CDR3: TGTGCCAGCAGTTACGAGGCGGGAGATACCTACGAGCAGTACTTC. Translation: CASSYEAGDTYEQYF.

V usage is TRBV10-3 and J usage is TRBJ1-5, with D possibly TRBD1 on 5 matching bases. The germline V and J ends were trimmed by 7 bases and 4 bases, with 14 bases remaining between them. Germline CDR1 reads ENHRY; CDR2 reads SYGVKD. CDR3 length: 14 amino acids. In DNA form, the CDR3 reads TGTGCCATCATGGTGGGACTGCCGAATCAGCCCCAGCATTTT. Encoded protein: CAIMVGLPNQPQHF.

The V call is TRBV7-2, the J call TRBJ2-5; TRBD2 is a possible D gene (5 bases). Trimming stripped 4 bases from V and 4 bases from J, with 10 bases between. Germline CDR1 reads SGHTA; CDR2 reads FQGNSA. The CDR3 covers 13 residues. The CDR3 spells CASSSGMGETQYF. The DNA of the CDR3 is TGTGCCAGCAGCTCCGGGATGGGAGAGACCCAGTACTTC.

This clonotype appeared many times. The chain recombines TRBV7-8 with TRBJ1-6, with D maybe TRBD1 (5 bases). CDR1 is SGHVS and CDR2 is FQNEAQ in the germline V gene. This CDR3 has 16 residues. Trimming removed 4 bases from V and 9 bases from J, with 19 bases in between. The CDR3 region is CASSSPGGGSSSPLHF. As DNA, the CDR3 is TGTGCCAGCAGCTCCCCGGGTGGGGGGAGCAGTTCACCCCTCCACTTT.

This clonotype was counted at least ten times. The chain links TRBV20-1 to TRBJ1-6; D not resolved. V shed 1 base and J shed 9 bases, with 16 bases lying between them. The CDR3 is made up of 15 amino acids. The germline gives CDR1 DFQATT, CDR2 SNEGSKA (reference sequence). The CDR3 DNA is TGCAGTGCTAGAGGACTAATTACGTCGGGTTCACCCCTCCACTTT. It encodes CSARGLITSGSPLHF.

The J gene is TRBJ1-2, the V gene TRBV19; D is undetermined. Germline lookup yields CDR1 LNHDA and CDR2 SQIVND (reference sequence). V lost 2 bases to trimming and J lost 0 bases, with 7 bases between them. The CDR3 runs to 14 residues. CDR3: CASSISNSNYGYTF. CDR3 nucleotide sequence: TGTGCCAGTAGTATAAGTAATTCTAACTATGGCTACACCTTC.

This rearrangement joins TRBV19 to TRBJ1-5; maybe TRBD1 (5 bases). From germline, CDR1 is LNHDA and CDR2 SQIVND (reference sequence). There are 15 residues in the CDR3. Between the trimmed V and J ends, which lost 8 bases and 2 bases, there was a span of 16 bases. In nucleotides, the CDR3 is TGTGCCAGTCAACGGCAGGGTCAGGGCAATCAGCCCCAGCATTTT. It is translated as CASQRQGQGNQPQHF.

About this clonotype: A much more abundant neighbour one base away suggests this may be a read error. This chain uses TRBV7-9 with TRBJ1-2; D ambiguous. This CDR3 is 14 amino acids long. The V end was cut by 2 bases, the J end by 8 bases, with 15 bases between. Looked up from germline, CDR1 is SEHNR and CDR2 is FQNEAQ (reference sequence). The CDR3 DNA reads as TGTGCCAGCAGCTTACTGACCGACACTTGGGGCTACACCTTC. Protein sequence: CASSLLTDTWGYTF.

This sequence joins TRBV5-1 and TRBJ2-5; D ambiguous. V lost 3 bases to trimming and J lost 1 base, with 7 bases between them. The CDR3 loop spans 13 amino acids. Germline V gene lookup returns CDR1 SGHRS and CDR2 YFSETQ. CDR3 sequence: CASSSVVQETQYF. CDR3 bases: TGCGCCAGCAGCTCAGTAGTCCAAGAGACCCAGTACTTC.

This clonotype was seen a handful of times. The chain's CDR3 is CASSPGFRALGETQYF. The CDR3 bases are TGCGCCAGCAGCCCCGGTTTTAGGGCCTTGGGAGAGACCCAGTACTTC. The rearrangement joins TRBV5-1 to TRBJ2-5, with D unresolved. Trimming removed 4 bases from V and 4 bases from J, with 20 bases in between. From germline, CDR1 is SGHRS and CDR2 YFSETQ. This CDR3 contains 16 residues.

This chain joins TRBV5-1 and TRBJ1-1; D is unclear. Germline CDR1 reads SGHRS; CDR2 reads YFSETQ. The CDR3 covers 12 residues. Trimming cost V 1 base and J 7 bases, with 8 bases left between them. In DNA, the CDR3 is TGCGCCAGCAGCTTGAACCCTGATGAAGCTTTCTTT. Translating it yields CASSLNPDEAFF.

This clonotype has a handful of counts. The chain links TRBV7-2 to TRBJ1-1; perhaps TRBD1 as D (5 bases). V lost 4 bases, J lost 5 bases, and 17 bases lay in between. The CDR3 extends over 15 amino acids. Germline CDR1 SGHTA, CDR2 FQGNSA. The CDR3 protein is CASSYLGGGSTEAFF. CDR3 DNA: TGTGCCAGCAGCTACCTGGGGGGGGGATCAACTGAAGCTTTCTTT.

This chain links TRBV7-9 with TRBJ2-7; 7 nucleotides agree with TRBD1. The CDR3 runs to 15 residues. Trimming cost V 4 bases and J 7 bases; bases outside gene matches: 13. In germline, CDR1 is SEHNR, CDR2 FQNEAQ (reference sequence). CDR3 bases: TGTGCCAGCAGCTCAGGTAGAGGGGGCATCAATGAGCAGTACTTC. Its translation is CASSSGRGGINEQYF.

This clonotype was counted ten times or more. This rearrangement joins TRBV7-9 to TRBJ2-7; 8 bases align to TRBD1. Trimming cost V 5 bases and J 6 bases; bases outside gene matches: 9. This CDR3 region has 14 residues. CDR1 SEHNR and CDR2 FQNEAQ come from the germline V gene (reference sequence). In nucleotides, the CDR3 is TGTGCCAGCAGCCACCCGGGACAGGCCGCCGAGCAGTACTTC. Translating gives CASSHPGQAAEQYF.

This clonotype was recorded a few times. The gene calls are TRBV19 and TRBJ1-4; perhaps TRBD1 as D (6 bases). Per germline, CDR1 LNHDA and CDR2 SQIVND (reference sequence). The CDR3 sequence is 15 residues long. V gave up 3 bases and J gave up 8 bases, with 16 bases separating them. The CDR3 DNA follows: TGTGCCAGTAGTATCGACCCGGGGGCTCGGGAAAAACTGTTTTTT. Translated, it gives CASSIDPGAREKLFF.

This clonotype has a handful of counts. The chain's CDR3 is CASFDGLYGYTF. CDR3 bases: TGTGCCAGTTTCGACGGCCTCTATGGCTACACCTTC. The chain employs TRBV27 and TRBJ1-2; no clear D gene. Trimming shortened V by 9 bases and J by 4 bases, and 12 bases separated the two germline ends. Germline V gene sequence: CDR1 MNHEY, CDR2 SMNVEV (reference sequence). The CDR3 runs 12 residues.

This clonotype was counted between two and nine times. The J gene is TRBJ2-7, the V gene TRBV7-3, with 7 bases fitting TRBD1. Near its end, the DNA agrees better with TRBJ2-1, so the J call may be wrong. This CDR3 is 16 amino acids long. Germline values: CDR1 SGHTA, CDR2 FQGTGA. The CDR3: CASSLAGTETYNEQFF. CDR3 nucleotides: TGTGCCAGCAGTTTGGCCGGGACAGAGACCTACAATGAGCAGTTCTTC.

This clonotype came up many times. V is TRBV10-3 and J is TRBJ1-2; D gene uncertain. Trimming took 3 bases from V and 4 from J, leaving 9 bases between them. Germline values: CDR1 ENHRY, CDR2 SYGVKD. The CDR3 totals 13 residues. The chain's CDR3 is CAISESALYGYTF. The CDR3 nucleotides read TGTGCCATCAGTGAAAGTGCTCTCTATGGCTACACCTTC.

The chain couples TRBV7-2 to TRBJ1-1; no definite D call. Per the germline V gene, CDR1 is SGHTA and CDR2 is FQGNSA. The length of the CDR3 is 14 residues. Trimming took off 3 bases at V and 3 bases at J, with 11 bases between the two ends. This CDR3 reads CASSFTPPDTEAFF. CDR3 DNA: TGTGCCAGCAGCTTTACCCCCCCCGACACTGAAGCTTTCTTT.

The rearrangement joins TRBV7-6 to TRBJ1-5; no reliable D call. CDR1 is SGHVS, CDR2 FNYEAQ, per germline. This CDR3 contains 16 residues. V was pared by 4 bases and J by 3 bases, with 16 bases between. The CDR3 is CASSSLRVTFNQPQHF. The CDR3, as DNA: TGTGCCAGCAGCTCACTCCGGGTTACTTTCAATCAGCCCCAGCATTTT.

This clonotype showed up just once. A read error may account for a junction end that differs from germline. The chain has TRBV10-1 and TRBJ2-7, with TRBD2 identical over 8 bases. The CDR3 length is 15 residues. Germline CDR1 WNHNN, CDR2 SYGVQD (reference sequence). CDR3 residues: CASRPTSGYTYEQYF. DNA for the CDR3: TGTGCCAGCAGGCCAACTAGCGGTTACACTTACGAGCAGTACTTC.

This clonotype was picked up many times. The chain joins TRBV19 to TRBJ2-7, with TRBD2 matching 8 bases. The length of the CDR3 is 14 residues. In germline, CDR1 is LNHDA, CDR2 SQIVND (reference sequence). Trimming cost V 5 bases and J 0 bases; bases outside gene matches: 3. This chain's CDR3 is CASSYGTSSYEQYF. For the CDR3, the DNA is TGTGCCAGTAGTTACGGGACTAGCTCCTACGAGCAGTACTTC.